The T cell receptor beta chain described here comes from a study of PD-1 blockade in classical Hodgkin lymphoma (TCRdb year 2020). At the level of the whole study: Nivolumab dosing was 3 mg/kg intravenously every 2 weeks, continuing until either disease progression or unacceptable toxicity. The study used CyTOF and TCR beta sequencing to define a peripheral blood immune signature of response to PD-1 blockade in classical Hodgkin lymphoma.

Details on this clone: No antigen is known for it. No base qualities exist here, and no much larger clone lies one base off it.

Study-wide conclusions, independent of this receptor: Baseline TCR diversity was reported to be lower in newly diagnosed patients than in healthy donors and to be lower still in relapsed/refractory patients. Baseline diversity similar to that of newly diagnosed patients was observed in trial patients achieving complete response, whereas significantly lower diversity was observed in partial responders and progressors. A significant rise by C4D1 was seen in CD4+ but not CD8+ TCR diversity (p=0.0027 vs p=0.16), with the rise being most apparent in complete responders (p=0.02). Lower diversity was observed in patients in whom nivolumab was started less than 1 year after ASCT, and these patients were excluded from later analyses so that confounding by immune reconstitution would be avoided. The study was limited to a single clinical trial cohort, and causes of repertoire differences, possibly disease activity or prior therapy, remained undefined.

The Qiagen DNeasy kit was used to extract genomic DNA from unsorted PBMCs and from the negatively selected CD4+ and CD8+ fractions. TCR beta CDR3 regions were amplified by immunoSEQ multiplex PCR using primers annealing to V and J segments. A synthetic immune receptor repertoire was used to minimize amplification bias, and remaining bias was computationally removed after sequencing. From the authors' description of their analysis: Repertoire diversity was quantified as the Shannon entropy index using custom Python scripts. Unsorted, CD4+ and CD8+ repertoires were analyzed separately, except in combined analyses where CD4+ and CD8+ sequences were merged in silico. Clonal expansion was defined as at least a 2-fold frequency increase after treatment relative to C1D1, with a pseudocount of 0.5 for undetected baseline clones. Singleton clones were defined as clones with 0 or 1 copy at C1D1, and non-singleton clones were defined as clones with 2 or more copies. Clones expanded in unsorted samples were annotated as CD4+, CD8+ or unknown by matching protein sequences in sorted samples from the same patient. Diversity changes from C1D1 to C4D1 were tested in paired samples using Wilcoxon tests. TCRdb took over this immuneACCESS table, retaining in-frame rearrangements with V and J assigned. Such tables are incomplete; in checked studies, under half of the missing clones stem from an unresolved V gene, and the remainder is unexplained. The V and J calls and the clone size are those of that table, but D and trimming were determined from the DNA. A total of roughly 11,000 clones appear in this sample, 75% of them only once. The ten largest account for about 10% of the sample.

Per the germline V gene, SGHTA is the CDR1 and FQGNSA is the CDR2. V was cut back by 2 bases and J by 5 bases, leaving a gap of 16 bases between them. The CDR3 runs 15 amino acids, cysteine and phenylalanine included. Only the CDR3 region is kept as DNA, spanning 45 bases read in frame from base 1. Reading the label with the study, this specimen's time point is: cycle 1 day 1 (C1D1), immediately before nivolumab initiation. Every trial patient had relapsed following autologous stem cell transplantation, and prior brentuximab vedotin exposure was what differed among cohorts A, B and C. The trial cohort included around 60 patients with relapsed/refractory classical Hodgkin lymphoma, and each patient had a best overall response of complete response, partial response or progressive disease. Single-agent nivolumab was administered to trial patients in the multi-cohort phase II CheckMate 205 trial. An independent review committee assessed best overall response using the 2007 International Working Group response criteria. Trial PBMCs were collected just before the start of nivolumab (C1D1) and during therapy at cycle 2 day 1 and cycle 4 day 1. Peripheral blood was collected in 8 mL Vacutainer Cell Preparation Tubes, from which PBMCs were isolated by centrifugation and then cryopreserved.

The chain was built from TRBV7-2 and TRBJ2-7; the D gene lacks a confident call. The sequencing here drew on peripheral blood mononuclear cells (PBMCs), taken at baseline. The receptor's source is a human donor with classical Hodgkin lymphoma. The encoded CDR3 is CASSLRASLRDEQYF. The nucleotide sequence reads TGTGCCAGCAGCTTAAGAGCCAGCCTCCGGGACGAGCAGTACTTC. With all but the CDR3 taken from the reference TRBV7-2 and TRBJ2-7 genes, the full variable domain is: GAGVSQSPSNKVTEKGKDVELRCDPISGHTALYWYRQSLGQGLEFLIYFQGNSAPDKSGLPSDRFSAERTGGSVSTLTIQRTQQEDSAVYLCASSLRASLRDEQYFGPGTRLTVT.